Listed below are T cell receptor beta chains from one sample, sequenced in a study of T cell responses to AZD1222 COVID-19 vaccine. Profiled with immunoSEQ multiplex PCR; TCRdb holds only in-frame clones, not every one. The sample records about 140,000 clones, about 94% being singletons. Sequencing was performed on peripheral blood, taken 28 days after the second AZD1222 dose. These receptors all stem from an adult who received the AZD1222 COVID-19 vaccine. CDR3s include the opening cysteine and the closing phenylalanine or tryptophan. The order of the fields is V gene, clone size, J gene, D gene, CDR3 DNA, CDR3 protein. D genes are given only for firm matches. Clone size is stated in some rows and not others, as once, few, many or a class when expanded.

TRBV7-6	.	TRBJ1-4	.	TGTGCCAGCAGTCGTACAGGGAAGGTTAATGAAAAACTGTTTTTT	CASSRTGKVNEKLFF
TRBV7-3	.	TRBJ2-2	TRBD1	TGTGCCAGCAGCTTAAAACCGACAGGGTTGCCCGGGGAGCTGTTTTTT	CASSLKPTGLPGELFF
TRBV10-3	.	TRBJ2-1	.	TGTGCCATCAGTGAGTCACAGAATGAGCAGTTCTTC	CAISESQNEQFF
TRBV5-1	.	TRBJ2-5	TRBD1	TGCGCCAGCAGCCAAGCCCAGGGGGCGAGAGAGACCCAGTACTTC	CASSQAQGARETQYF
TRBV9	.	TRBJ1-2	.	TGTGCCAGCAGCGTAGAGCAGGGTTCGGCTTGGCGTGGCTACACCTTC	CASSVEQGSAWRGYTF
TRBV6-4	few	TRBJ2-1	.	TGTGCCAGCAGCCAGGGCTCCTACAATGAGCAGTTCTTC	CASSQGSYNEQFF
TRBV25-1	.	TRBJ1-4	.	TGTGCCAGCAGGCCCCCCGGGCCGCAGTCAACTAATGAAAAACTGTTTTTT	CASRPPGPQSTNEKLFF
TRBV7-9	.	TRBJ2-3	.	TGTGCCAGCAGCCAGAGGGGAAGCACAGATACGCAGTATTTT	CASSQRGSTDTQYF
TRBV7-2	once	TRBJ2-7	TRBD2	TGTGCCAGCAGCTTAGAGCGGGAGGGCGGTCGCGAGCAGTACTTC	CASSLEREGGREQYF
TRBV24-1	.	TRBJ2-2	.	TGTGCCACCAGTGACCCCAGCGGAGCCGCCGCCGGGGAGCTGTTTTTT	CATSDPSGAAAGELFF
TRBV5-1	.	TRBJ2-7	.	TGCGCCAGCAGCCACCCGGGACCCCCCTACGAGCAGTACTTC	CASSHPGPPYEQYF
TRBV11-3	.	TRBJ2-2	.	TGTGCCAGCAGCACCCTAAGGGGCGGGGAGCTGTTTTTT	CASSTLRGGELFF
TRBV3-1/TRBV3-2	.	TRBJ2-4	TRBD1	TGTGCCAGGACAGGGTTAGCCAAAAACATTCAGTACTTC	CARTGLAKNIQYF
TRBV25-1	.	TRBJ2-3	.	TGTGCCAGCAGCCGGGCCTTAAGCACAGATACGCAGTATTTT	CASSRALSTDTQYF